The 13 T cell receptor beta chains below come from one sample, sequenced in a study of shared clonotypes between healthy human individuals. Clones were read by immunoSEQ multiplex PCR, and TCRdb kept only the in-frame ones, dropping some. The data hold around 2,000,000 clones, with 85% to 95% observed a single time. The sample consisted of naive CD4+ T cells sorted from blood. Sample subset: CD45RA+ positively selected. These receptors were collected from a man aged 18 to 30 in good health.

This rearrangement joins TRBV10-3 to TRBJ1-3; D unresolved. The ends were cut back, 0 bases at V and 0 bases at J, with 9 bases in the middle. Germline-derived CDR1 and CDR2 are ENHRY and SYGVKD. The CDR3 loop spans 16 amino acids. The CDR3 sequence: CAISESTANSGNTIYF. In DNA, the CDR3 is TGTGCCATCAGTGAGTCGACCGCCAACTCTGGAAACACCATATATTTT.

The rearrangement uses TRBV10-2 and TRBJ2-1, with TRBD2 matching 11 bases. V was pared by 9 bases and J by 0 bases, with 7 bases of the junction left unmatched. CDR1 is WSHSY, CDR2 SAAADI, per germline. There are 16 residues in the CDR3. The CDR3 nucleotides are TGCGCCAGTGGGACTAGCGGATTTAGCTCCTACAATGAGCAGTTCTTC. This sequence encodes CASGTSGFSSYNEQFF.

This rearrangement joins TRBV15 to TRBJ2-5; TRBD1 might be the D (6 bases). Trimming removed 1 base at V and 4 bases at J, with 7 bases between. CDR1 is LNHNV, CDR2 YYDKDF, per germline (reference sequence). This CDR3 is 13 amino acids long. The CDR3 coding sequence is TGTGCCACCAGCAGAGGGGGGCGAGAGACCCAGTACTTC. Its translation: CATSRGGRETQYF.

The sample holds one count of this clone. This same CDR3 is encoded by further DNA sequences in the sample. The chain is built from TRBV7-8 and TRBJ2-7, with a weak D call TRBD1 (5 bases). Germline-derived CDR1 and CDR2 are SGHVS and FQNEAQ. The CDR3 sequence is 11 residues long. V was pared by 5 bases and J by 6 bases, with 8 bases between. CDR3 sequence: CASSLDSEQYF. CDR3 DNA: TGTGCCAGCAGCCTAGACAGCGAGCAGTACTTC.

The chain uses TRBV25-1 and TRBJ2-3; TRBD1 is a possible D gene (5 bases). Trimming removed 3 bases from V and 3 bases from J, with 10 bases in between. CDR3 length: 14 residues. From germline, CDR1 is MGHDK and CDR2 SYGVNS. The CDR3: CASSDQGLTDTQYF. CDR3 bases: TGTGCCAGCAGTGATCAGGGCCTTACAGATACGCAGTATTTT.

The V call is TRBV11-2, the J call TRBJ1-4; the D gene is possibly TRBD1 (5 bases). V was pared by 7 bases and J by 4 bases, with 19 bases between. Germline V CDR1 and CDR2: SGHAT, FQNNGV. The CDR3 runs to 16 residues. The CDR3 DNA follows: TGTGCCAGCAAATCGGGGCCGGGCAGTTATAATGAAAAACTGTTTTTT. Translating gives CASKSGPGSYNEKLFF.

The count of this clone is one. The chain has TRBV11-3 and TRBJ2-7; tentative D call: TRBD1 (6 bases). This CDR3 comprises 13 residues. Germline loops: CDR1 SGHNT, CDR2 YENEEA. The ends were cut back, 2 bases at V and 6 bases at J, with 11 bases in the middle. This chain's CDR3 is CASSLQGMGEQYF. Written as DNA, the CDR3 is TGTGCCAGCAGCTTACAGGGGATGGGCGAGCAGTACTTC.

The chain has TRBV20-1 and TRBJ1-6; no clear D gene. Trimming took off 5 bases at V and 8 bases at J, with 4 bases between the two ends. CDR3 length: 10 residues. Germline loops: CDR1 DFQATT, CDR2 SNEGSKA (reference sequence). In DNA, the CDR3 is TGCAGTGCTTTTGATTCACCCCTCCACTTT. Its protein product is CSAFDSPLHF.

This clone was detected once. For the CDR3, the DNA is TGCGCCAGCAGCGCCCGGACAGAAGGAAACACTGAAGCTTTCTTT. It specifies CASSARTEGNTEAFF. This sequence joins TRBV5-1 and TRBJ1-1, with D perhaps TRBD1 (6 bases). The CDR3 spans 15 residues. V lost 4 bases and J 2 bases, leaving 15 bases between the germline ends. Germline loops: CDR1 SGHRS, CDR2 YFSETQ.

The V call is TRBV4-3, the J call TRBJ2-1, with 11 bases fitting TRBD2. This CDR3 is 15 amino acids long. From germline, CDR1 is LGHNA and CDR2 YSLEER. V lost 4 bases, J lost 5 bases, and 4 bases stayed unmatched. CDR3 nucleotides: TGCGCCAGCAGCCGAGAGGGACTAGCGGACAATGAGCAGTTCTTC. Its translation is CASSREGLADNEQFF.

The CDR3 protein is CASSYRDSLNTEAFF. In nucleotides, the CDR3 is TGTGCCAGCAGCTACCGGGACAGCTTGAACACTGAAGCTTTCTTT. The rearrangement joins TRBV11-2 to TRBJ1-1, with 7 bases fitting TRBD1. The CDR3 contains 15 residues. Germline-derived CDR1 and CDR2 are SGHAT and FQNNGV. J lost 0 bases, V lost 4 bases, and 5 bases had no gene match.

In its sample, this clone was seen once. This sample also contains other DNA sequences that code for the same CDR3. This chain connects TRBV30 to TRBJ1-1; D gene ambiguous. Germline values: CDR1 GTSNPN, CDR2 SVGIG (reference sequence). The CDR3 covers 13 residues. Trimming pared 1 base from V and 1 base from J, leaving 7 bases between. The CDR3 DNA reads TGTGCCTGGAGTGGGAGAGCGAACACTGAAGCTTTCTTT. Amino acids: CAWSGRANTEAFF.

The chain links TRBV27 to TRBJ1-1, with D unresolved. This CDR3 spans 15 amino acids. The V end lost 2 bases, the J end lost 6 bases, and 16 bases lay between the germline ends. In germline, CDR1 is MNHEY, CDR2 SMNVEV (reference sequence). CDR3 sequence: CASSLGGPMGSEAFF. DNA of the CDR3: TGTGCCAGCAGTTTAGGCGGACCCATGGGCTCTGAAGCTTTCTTT.